This passage covers 30 T cell receptor beta chains from one sample sequenced in a study of blood T cell repertoires in COVID-19. Libraries were prepared by immunoSEQ multiplex PCR; TCRdb keeps only in-frame clonotypes and omits some of them. The sample records fewer than 350,000 clones, roughly 93% being singletons. Sequences were obtained from PBMCs or T cells enriched from blood (not recorded which). The origin of the receptors is a woman in her forties with acute COVID-19.

This chain links TRBV27 with TRBJ2-1, with TRBD2 as a possible D gene (5 bases). The CDR3 contains 14 residues. V gave up 5 bases and J gave up 3 bases, with 11 bases separating them. Germline values: CDR1 MNHEY, CDR2 SMNVEV (reference sequence). The CDR3 loop is CASSREQNYNEQFF. The CDR3 region has the DNA TGTGCCAGCAGTCGGGAACAGAACTACAATGAGCAGTTCTTC.

The V and J genes are TRBV4-1 and TRBJ1-5; 9 positions agree with TRBD1. The V and J ends lost 0 bases and 3 bases, in that order; junction bases with no gene match: 6. Germline V lookup: CDR1 MGHRA, CDR2 YSYEKL. The CDR3 runs 17 residues. CDR3 DNA sequence: TGCGCCAGCAGCCAAGATTGGGGACAGGGCCTCAATCAGCCCCAGCATTTT. Its translation: CASSQDWGQGLNQPQHF.

The table lists this clone with a count of one. The genes are TRBV24-1 and TRBJ2-3; tentatively, D is TRBD2 (6 bases). Trimming took off 6 bases at V and 1 base at J, with 13 bases between the two ends. The germline CDR1 and CDR2 sequences are KGHDR and SFDVKD. The CDR3 totals 15 residues. The CDR3 region has the DNA TGTGCCACCAGTCCCGGGCGGGACCGCACAGATACGCAGTATTTT. This encodes CATSPGRDRTDTQYF.

V is TRBV11-2 and J is TRBJ1-1; 7 bases match TRBD1. The junction had 11 bases not matched to a gene; V was cut back by 0 bases and J by 4 bases. Germline V CDR1 and CDR2: SGHAT, FQNNGV. The CDR3 contains 17 residues. CDR3 region: CASSLDLGRQGGTEAFF. The DNA of the CDR3 is TGTGCCAGCAGCTTAGATCTAGGGCGGCAGGGGGGCACTGAAGCTTTCTTT.

The V and J genes are TRBV10-3 and TRBJ2-1; 7 bases fit TRBD2. CDR3 size: 14 residues. Germline CDR1 is ENHRY and CDR2 is SYGVKD. The trim removed 5 bases at V and 2 bases at J, leaving 3 bases unmatched. The CDR3 coding sequence is TGTGCCATCAGTAGGGGACTACCCTACAATGAGCAGTTCTTC. This gives the protein CAISRGLPYNEQFF.

This clone was seen a few times. This chain joins TRBV6-2 or TRBV6-3 and TRBJ2-1; TRBD2 aligns across 12 bases. After removal of 5 bases from V and 7 bases from J, the junction contained 3 bases not matched to a gene. CDR3 size: 14 residues. Looked up from germline, CDR1 is MNHEY and CDR2 is SVGEGT. Here the CDR3 DNA reads TGTGCCAGCAGTACTAGCGGGAGGTTTAATGAGCAGTTCTTC. Amino acid sequence: CASSTSGRFNEQFF.

The V and J genes are TRBV5-5 and TRBJ1-2; 10 bases match TRBD1. Trimming took 6 bases from V and 6 from J; bases not matched to a gene: 17. This CDR3 has 17 residues. Per germline, CDR1 SGHKS and CDR2 YYEKEE (reference sequence). The CDR3 region is CASTPPTGTGAWDGYTF. CDR3 nucleotide sequence: TGTGCCAGCACCCCCCCGACCGGGACAGGGGCATGGGATGGCTACACCTTC. Full variable domain (rest looked up from reference TRBV5-5 and TRBJ1-2): DAGVTQSPTHLIKTRGQQVTLRCSPISGHKSVSWYQQVLGQGPQFIFQYYEKEERGRGNFPDRFSARQFPNYSSELNVNALLLGDSALYLCASTPPTGTGAWDGYTFGSGTRLTVV.

The genes are TRBV12-3 or TRBV12-4 and TRBJ1-1, with a tentative D call TRBD1 (6 bases). The CDR3 runs 13 residues. Trimming took 4 bases from V and 0 from J, leaving 6 bases between them. In DNA, the CDR3 is TGTGCCAGCAGTTGGACAGTGAACACTGAAGCTTTCTTT. Its protein is CASSWTVNTEAFF.

The chain is built from TRBV7-3 and TRBJ2-3; D remains ambiguous. The CDR3 is 13 amino acids. The germline gives CDR1 SGHTA, CDR2 FQGTGA. V shed 4 bases and J shed 9 bases, with 14 bases lying between them. DNA of the CDR3: TGTGCCAGCAGCTCCCCCATGACACGGACGCAGTATTTT. Its translation: CASSSPMTRTQYF.

The chain carries TRBV19 and TRBJ1-3; no reliable D call. Per germline, CDR1 LNHDA and CDR2 SQIVND (reference sequence). The CDR3 totals 16 residues. Deletions cut 5 bases from V and 0 bases from J, with 14 bases between. CDR3: CASSAQQTHSGNTIYF. Written as DNA, the CDR3 is TGTGCCAGTAGTGCACAACAGACACACTCTGGAAACACCATATATTTT.

The chain links TRBV1 to TRBJ2-1; the table's D call TRBD1 went unverified against the DNA. TRBV1 is assigned pseudogene status. The length of the CDR3 is 12 residues. The CDR3 region has the DNA TGCACCAGCAGCCAAGGATTGGCACCTCAGTTCTTC. Translation: CTSSQGLAPQFF.

The chain has TRBV7-9 and TRBJ2-4; tentative D call: TRBD1 (5 bases). Trimming pared 2 bases from V and 6 bases from J, leaving 5 bases between. This CDR3 contains 12 residues. In germline, CDR1 is SEHNR, CDR2 FQNEAQ (reference sequence). The CDR3 loop is CASSLQGNIQYF. CDR3 nucleotide sequence: TGTGCCAGCAGCTTACAGGGAAACATTCAGTACTTC.

The chain is built from TRBV7-9 and TRBJ2-1; 9 positions agree with TRBD2. This CDR3 comprises 17 residues. V was clipped by 5 bases and J by 16 bases; unmatched bases: 24. Germline V gene data show CDR1 as SEHNR and CDR2 as FQNEAQ (reference sequence). CDR3 residues: CASSHVQRGAGALGVFF. CDR3 sequence (DNA): TGTGCCAGCAGCCATGTTCAGCGGGGGGCCGGCGCCCTCGGAGTTTTCTTC. Complete variable domain (other parts from reference TRBV7-9 and TRBJ2-1): DTGVSQNPRHKITKRGQNVTFRCDPISEHNRLYWYRQTLGQGPEFLTYFQNEAQLEKSRLLSDRFSAERPKGSFSTLEIQRTEQGDSAMYLCASSHVQRGAGALGVFFGPGTRLTVL.

The chain uses TRBV5-1 and TRBJ1-3, with 8 positions matching TRBD1. Germline V CDR1 and CDR2: SGHRS, YFSETQ. This CDR3 has 16 amino acids. J was trimmed by 0 bases and V by 4 bases; bases with no gene match: 6. CDR3 DNA: TGCGCCAGCAGCCCGGGACAGGCAGTCTCTGGAAACACCATATATTTT. It codes for CASSPGQAVSGNTIYF.

The chain carries TRBV18 and TRBJ1-5; D is possibly TRBD1 (6 bases). The CDR3 is 12 residues long. Germline V gives CDR1 KGHSH, CDR2 LQKENI. V lost 4 bases to trimming and J lost 12 bases, with 13 bases between them. DNA of the CDR3: TGTGCCAGCTCACGGGACAATATATTCCAGCATTTT. Residues: CASSRDNIFQHF.

The rearrangement joins TRBV30 to TRBJ1-2, with TRBD1 as a possible D gene (5 bases). Germline values: CDR1 GTSNPN, CDR2 SVGIG (reference sequence). CDR3 length: 15 amino acids. The germline V and J ends were trimmed by 5 bases and 2 bases, with 18 bases remaining between them. For the CDR3, the DNA is TGTGCCTGGCTTCGGGAGGGGCGTCCGAACTATGGCTACACCTTC. Translated: CAWLREGRPNYGYTF.

The chain couples TRBV5-1 to TRBJ2-7; D is perhaps TRBD2 (7 bases). The V end lost 4 bases, the J end lost 5 bases, and 13 bases lay between the germline ends. Germline loops: CDR1 SGHRS, CDR2 YFSETQ. This CDR3 contains 13 residues. The CDR3 is CASSPRGGNEQYF. The CDR3 coding sequence is TGCGCCAGCAGCCCGAGGGGGGGAAACGAGCAGTACTTC.

The gene calls are TRBV5-8 and TRBJ1-3; D remains unclear. The V gene's germline CDR1 is SGHTS and CDR2 YDEGEE. The CDR3 has 15 residues. The V end lost 0 bases, the J end lost 0 bases, and 7 bases lay between the germline ends. CDR3 region: CASSLAFFSGNTIYF. The CDR3 nucleotides read TGTGCCAGCAGCTTGGCCTTTTTCTCTGGAAACACCATATATTTT.

The chain joins TRBV24-1 to TRBJ2-1, with 7 positions matching TRBD2. Unmatched junction bases numbered 4, after V lost 0 bases and J lost 3 bases. Looked up from germline, CDR1 is KGHDR and CDR2 is SFDVKD. This CDR3 spans 16 amino acids. CDR3 sequence reads: CATSDLLREFYNEQFF. The DNA for the CDR3 is TGTGCCACCAGTGATTTGTTGCGGGAGTTCTACAATGAGCAGTTCTTC.

The chain joins TRBV15 to TRBJ2-3; 9 nucleotides line up with TRBD2. The CDR3 runs to 15 residues. The trim removed 4 bases at V and 2 bases at J, leaving 4 bases unmatched. The germline V gene encodes CDR1 LNHNV and CDR2 YYDKDF (reference sequence). CDR3 sequence (DNA): TGTGCCACCAGCAACCTAGCGGGGCCCACAGATACGCAGTATTTT. This sequence encodes CATSNLAGPTDTQYF.

The V gene is TRBV18, the J gene TRBJ1-5; TRBD1 matches 8 bases. Trimming at V came to 3 bases and at J to 4 bases, leaving 8 bases not matched to a gene. Germline V gene sequence: CDR1 KGHSH, CDR2 LQKENI. The length of the CDR3 is 16 residues. The CDR3 region is CASSPRGTGLNQPQHF. CDR3 nucleotides: TGTGCCAGCTCACCTAGAGGGACAGGCCTTAATCAGCCCCAGCATTTT.

The chain combines TRBV5-6 with TRBJ2-2, with TRBD2 matching 14 bases. The CDR3 is 17 residues long. After removal of 4 bases from V and 4 bases from J, the junction contained 6 bases not matched to a gene. Germline V CDR1 and CDR2: SGHDT, YYEEEE. The CDR3 coding sequence is TGTGCCAGCAGCGCGGGGACTAGCGGGGGTATCACCGGGGAGCTGTTTTTT. It encodes CASSAGTSGGITGELFF.

This clone was recorded once. The rearrangement joins TRBV7-2 to TRBJ2-2; D possibly corresponds to TRBD1 (5 bases). Per germline, CDR1 SGHTA and CDR2 FQGNSA. The CDR3 extends over 16 amino acids. V lost 1 base and J lost 5, with 14 bases in between. The CDR3 loop reads CASSLGQGLRTGELFF. In DNA, the CDR3 is TGTGCCAGCAGCTTAGGCCAGGGCCTTAGGACCGGGGAGCTGTTTTTT.

The chain is built from TRBV4-3 and TRBJ1-1; TRBD1 is a possible D gene (6 bases). The CDR3 totals 14 residues. The V and J ends lost 0 bases and 7 bases respectively, with 12 bases between them. The germline gives CDR1 LGHNA, CDR2 YSLEER. Here the CDR3 DNA reads TGCGCCAGCAGCCAAGATTCGGGGGGGCGTGAAGCTTTCTTT. Its protein product is CASSQDSGGREAFF.

V and J are TRBV28 and TRBJ2-5, with no clear D. The CDR3 covers 15 residues. Between the trimmed V and J ends, which lost 1 base and 0 bases, there was a span of 9 bases. The V gene's germline CDR1 is MDHEN and CDR2 SYDVKM. In nucleotides, the CDR3 is TGTGCCAGCAGTTTATACCTGGAGTACCAAGAGACCCAGTACTTC. It encodes CASSLYLEYQETQYF.

The chain combines TRBV24-1 with TRBJ2-7; D is undetermined. With 5 bases removed from V and 5 bases from J, the gap between germline ends came to 21 bases. The CDR3 is 16 residues long. The germline V gene has CDR1 KGHDR and CDR2 SFDVKD. The CDR3 DNA follows: TGTGCCACCAGTGTCCCGAAGAGGTTATTTCTCCACGAGCAGTACTTC. It is translated as CATSVPKRLFLHEQYF.

The V gene is TRBV5-1, the J gene TRBJ1-4, with TRBD1 identical over 8 bases. Unmatched junction bases numbered 10, after V lost 4 bases and J lost 8 bases. CDR1 is SGHRS, CDR2 YFSETQ, per germline. The CDR3 loop spans 15 amino acids. CDR3 amino acids: CASSPGQGRGEKLFF. As DNA, the CDR3 is TGCGCCAGCAGCCCAGGACAGGGACGGGGCGAAAAACTGTTTTTT.

This clone was picked up one time. This chain connects TRBV19 to TRBJ1-5; 11 bases line up with TRBD1. With 6 bases clipped from V and 1 base from J, the junction kept 5 bases outside the gene matches. Germline V gene data show CDR1 as LNHDA and CDR2 as SQIVND (reference sequence). The CDR3 totals 16 residues. CDR3 residues: CASRPGQGVSNQPQHF. CDR3 nucleotides: TGTGCCAGTAGACCGGGACAGGGGGTGAGCAATCAGCCCCAGCATTTT.

This clone came up once. The chain recombines TRBV7-9 with TRBJ1-2; D not certain. The CDR3 extends over 14 amino acids. In germline, CDR1 is SEHNR, CDR2 FQNEAQ (reference sequence). V dropped 3 bases and J dropped 5 bases, with 13 bases sitting between them. This chain's CDR3 is CASSLEAGWYGYTF. The CDR3 region has the DNA TGTGCCAGCAGCTTGGAGGCCGGATGGTATGGCTACACCTTC. Variable domain in full (rest from reference TRBV7-9 and TRBJ1-2): DTGVSQNPRHKITKRGQNVTFRCDPISEHNRLYWYRQTLGQGPEFLTYFQNEAQLEKSRLLSDRFSAERPKGSFSTLEIQRTEQGDSAMYLCASSLEAGWYGYTFGSGTRLTVV.

This clone was recorded once. The rearrangement links TRBV6-6 to TRBJ2-1; the D gene is possibly TRBD2 (5 bases). From germline, CDR1 is MNHNY and CDR2 SVGAGI (reference sequence). V lost 6 bases and J 5 bases, leaving 14 bases between the germline ends. There are 14 residues in the CDR3. This CDR3 is CASSPAGVNNEQFF. CDR3 DNA sequence: TGTGCCAGCAGCCCGGCGGGTGTAAACAATGAGCAGTTCTTC.